This T cell receptor (beta chain) was profiled in a study of blood T cells in healthy people across ages. Isolated per sample were at least 7 million PBMCs. Sample-barcoded 5' priming and a J-beta primer mix drove a second PCR of 7 to 11 cycles. TCRdb re-called the 5' RACE reads with MiXCR, one entry per CDR3 protein. The sample has 750,000 to 950,000 distinct CDR3 sequences, approximately 24% seen once. The CDR3 length is 17 residues. Per the germline V gene, CDR1 is SGHTA and CDR2 is FQGTGA. This clonotype was counted only a few times. The junction and the germline gene differ at one end; a read error may be behind it. These data also formed part of another study, on T cells of mothers and their children.

This chain uses TRBV7-3 with TRBJ1-3, with D possibly being TRBD1 (5 bases). This clonotype was obtained from a boy between 5 and 17 years old in good health. Material: blood. The CDR3 reads CASSLTPGRSSGNTIYF. The CDR3 nucleotides are TGTGCCAGCAGCCTAACCCCGGGACGTAGCTCTGGAAACACCATATATTTT.